The TCR beta chain under discussion was sequenced for a study of T cell repertoires in cytomegalovirus infection. For the study at large: Carrying CMV and the relevant HLA type showed in public TCR beta signatures.

Of note for this clonotype: Its specificity is not known.

Study outcomes and limitations: In two of eight donors, the top clonotype was HLA-C-restricted CMV-specific.

TCRdb called the reads again in MiXCR, with one record for every CDR3 protein. The table has about 60,000 distinct CDR3 sequences, about 33% seen once. Per the germline V gene, CDR1 is MNHEY and CDR2 is SMNVEV (reference sequence). V lost 7 bases and J lost 6, with 6 bases in between. The CDR3 contains 11 residues. This clonotype originated in a human donor in good health (CMV status not recorded). Some clones in this sample may be carry-over from other donors' samples. Sequenced input: PBMCs, sequenced either directly or after in vitro stimulation (not recorded which). This chain connects TRBV27 to TRBJ2-2; D not certain. DNA for the CDR3: TGTGCCAGCACAACATCCGGGGAGCTGTTTTTT. This sequence encodes CASTTSGELFF.